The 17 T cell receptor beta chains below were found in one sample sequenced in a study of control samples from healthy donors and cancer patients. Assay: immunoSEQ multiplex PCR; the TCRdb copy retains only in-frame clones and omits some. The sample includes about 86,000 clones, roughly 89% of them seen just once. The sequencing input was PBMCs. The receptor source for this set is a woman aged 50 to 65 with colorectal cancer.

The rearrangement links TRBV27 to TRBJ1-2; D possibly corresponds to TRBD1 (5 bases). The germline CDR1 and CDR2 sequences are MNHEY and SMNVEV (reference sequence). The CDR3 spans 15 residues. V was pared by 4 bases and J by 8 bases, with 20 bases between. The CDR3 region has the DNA TGTGCCAGCAGTTCAGCACAGGCGACCCTTGGGGGCTACACCTTC. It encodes CASSSAQATLGGYTF.

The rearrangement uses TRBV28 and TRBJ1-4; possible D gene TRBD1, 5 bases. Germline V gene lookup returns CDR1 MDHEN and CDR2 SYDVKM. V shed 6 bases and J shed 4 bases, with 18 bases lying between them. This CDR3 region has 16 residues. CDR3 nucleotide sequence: TGTGCCAGCAGGCCAAAAACAGGCCTGTTTAATGAAAAACTGTTTTTT. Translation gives CASRPKTGLFNEKLFF. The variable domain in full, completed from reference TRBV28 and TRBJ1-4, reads DVKVTQSSRYLVKRTGEKVFLECVQDMDHENMFWYRQDPGLGLRLIYFSYDVKMKEKGDIPEGYSVSREKKERFSLILESASTNQTSMYLCASRPKTGLFNEKLFFGSGTQLSVL.

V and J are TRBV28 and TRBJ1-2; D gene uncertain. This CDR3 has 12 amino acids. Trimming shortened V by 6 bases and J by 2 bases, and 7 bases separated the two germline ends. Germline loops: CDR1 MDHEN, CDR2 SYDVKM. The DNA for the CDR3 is TGTGCCAGCAGAGAGGCGAACTATGGCTACACCTTC. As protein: CASREANYGYTF.

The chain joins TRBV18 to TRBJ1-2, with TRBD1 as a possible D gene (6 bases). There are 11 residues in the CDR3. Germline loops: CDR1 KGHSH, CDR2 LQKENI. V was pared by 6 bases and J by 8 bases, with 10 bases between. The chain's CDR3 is CASSPGDGYTF. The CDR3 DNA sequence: TGTGCCAGCTCTCCAGGGGACGGCTACACCTTC.

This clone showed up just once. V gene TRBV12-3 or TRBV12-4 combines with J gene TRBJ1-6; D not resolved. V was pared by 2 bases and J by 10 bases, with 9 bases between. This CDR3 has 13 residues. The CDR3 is CASSLRTGSPLHF. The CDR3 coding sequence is TGTGCCAGCAGTTTAAGGACGGGGTCACCCCTCCACTTT.

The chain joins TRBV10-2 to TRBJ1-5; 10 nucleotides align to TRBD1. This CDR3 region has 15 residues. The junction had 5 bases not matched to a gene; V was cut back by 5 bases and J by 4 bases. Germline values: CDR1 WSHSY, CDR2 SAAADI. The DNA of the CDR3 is TGCGCCAGCAGTCCGGACAGGGGGAAGAATCAGCCCCAGCATTTT. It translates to CASSPDRGKNQPQHF.

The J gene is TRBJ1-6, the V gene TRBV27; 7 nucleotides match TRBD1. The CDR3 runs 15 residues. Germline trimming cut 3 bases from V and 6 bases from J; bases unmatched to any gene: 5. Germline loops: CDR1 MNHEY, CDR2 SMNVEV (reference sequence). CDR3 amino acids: CASSFWGQSNSPLHF. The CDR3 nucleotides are TGTGCCAGCAGTTTCTGGGGACAGTCTAATTCACCCCTCCACTTT.

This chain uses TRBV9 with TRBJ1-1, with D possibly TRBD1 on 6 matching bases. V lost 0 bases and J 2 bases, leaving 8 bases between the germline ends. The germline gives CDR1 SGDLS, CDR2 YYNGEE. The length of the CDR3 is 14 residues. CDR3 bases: TGTGCCAGCAGCGTAGAGGGGGTTAACACTGAAGCTTTCTTT. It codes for CASSVEGVNTEAFF.

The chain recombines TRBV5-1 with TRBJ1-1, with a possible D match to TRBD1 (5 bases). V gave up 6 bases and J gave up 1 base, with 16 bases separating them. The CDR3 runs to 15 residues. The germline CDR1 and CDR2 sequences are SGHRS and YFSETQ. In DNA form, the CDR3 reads TGCGCCAGCAAGTGGGGCGCCTCAGAGAACACTGAAGCTTTCTTT. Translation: CASKWGASENTEAFF.

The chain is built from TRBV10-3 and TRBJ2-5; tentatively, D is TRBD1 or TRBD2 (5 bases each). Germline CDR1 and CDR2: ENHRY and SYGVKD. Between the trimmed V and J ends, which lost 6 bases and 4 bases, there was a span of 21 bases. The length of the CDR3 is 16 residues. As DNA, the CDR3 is TGTGCCATCAGCCCCAGGGAGCCTGGCCCCTTAGAGACCCAGTACTTC. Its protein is CAISPREPGPLETQYF.

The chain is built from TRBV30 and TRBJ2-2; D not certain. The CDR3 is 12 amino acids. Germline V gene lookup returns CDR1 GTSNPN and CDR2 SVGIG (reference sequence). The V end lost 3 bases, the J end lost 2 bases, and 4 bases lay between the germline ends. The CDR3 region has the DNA TGTGCCTGGAGGCTTAACACCGGGGAGCTGTTTTTT. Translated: CAWRLNTGELFF.

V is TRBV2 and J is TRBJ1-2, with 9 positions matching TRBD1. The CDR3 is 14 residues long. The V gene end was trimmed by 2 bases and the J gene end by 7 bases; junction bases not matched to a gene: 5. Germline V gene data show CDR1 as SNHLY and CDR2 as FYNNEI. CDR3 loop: CASSENRGLGGYTF. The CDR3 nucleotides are TGTGCCAGCAGTGAAAACAGGGGGCTTGGTGGCTACACCTTC.

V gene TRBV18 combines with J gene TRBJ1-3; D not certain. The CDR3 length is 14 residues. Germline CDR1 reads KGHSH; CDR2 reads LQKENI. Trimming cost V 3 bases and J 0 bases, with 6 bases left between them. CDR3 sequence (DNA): TGTGCCAGCTCACCGCAGGACTCTGGAAACACCATATATTTT. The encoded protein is CASSPQDSGNTIYF.

The CDR3 loop is CAISEYNTAYEQYV. The DNA of the CDR3 is TGTGCCATCAGTGAGTACAACACGGCCTACGAGCAGTACGTC. The V and J genes are TRBV10-3 and TRBJ2-7; no firm D call. Trimming took off 1 base at V and 2 bases at J, with 9 bases between the two ends. There are 14 residues in the CDR3. The germline CDR1 and CDR2 sequences are ENHRY and SYGVKD.

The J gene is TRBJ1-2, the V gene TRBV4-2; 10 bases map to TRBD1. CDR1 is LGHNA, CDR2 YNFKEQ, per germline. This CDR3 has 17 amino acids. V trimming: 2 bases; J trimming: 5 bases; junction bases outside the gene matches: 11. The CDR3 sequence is CASSQYGVGTGDYGYTF. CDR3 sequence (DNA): TGTGCCAGCAGCCAATACGGGGTAGGGACAGGGGATTATGGCTACACCTTC.

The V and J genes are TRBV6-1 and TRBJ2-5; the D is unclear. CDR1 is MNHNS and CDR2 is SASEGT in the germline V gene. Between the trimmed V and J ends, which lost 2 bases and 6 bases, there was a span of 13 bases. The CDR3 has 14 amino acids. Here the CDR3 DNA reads TGTGCCAGCAGTGAATCCACACGGGTCAAGACCCAGTACTTC. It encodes CASSESTRVKTQYF.

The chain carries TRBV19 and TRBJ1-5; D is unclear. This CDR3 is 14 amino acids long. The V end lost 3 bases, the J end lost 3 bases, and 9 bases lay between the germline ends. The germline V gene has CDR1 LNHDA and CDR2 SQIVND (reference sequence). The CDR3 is CASSIRRNNQPQHF. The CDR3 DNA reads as TGTGCCAGTAGTATCCGACGTAACAATCAGCCCCAGCATTTT.